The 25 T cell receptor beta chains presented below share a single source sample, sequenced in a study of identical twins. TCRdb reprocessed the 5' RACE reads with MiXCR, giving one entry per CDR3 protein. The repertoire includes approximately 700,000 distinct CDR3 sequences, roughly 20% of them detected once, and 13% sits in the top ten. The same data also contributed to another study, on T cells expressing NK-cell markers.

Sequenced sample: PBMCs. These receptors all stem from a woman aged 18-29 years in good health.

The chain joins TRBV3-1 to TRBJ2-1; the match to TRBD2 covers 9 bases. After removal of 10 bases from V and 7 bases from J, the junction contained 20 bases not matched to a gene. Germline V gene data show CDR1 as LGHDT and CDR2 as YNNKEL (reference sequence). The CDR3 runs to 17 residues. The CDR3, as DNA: TGTGCCACCTGCCAAGATTACTGGACTAGCGCGGTGAATGAGCAGTTCTTC. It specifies CATCQDYWTSAVNEQFF.

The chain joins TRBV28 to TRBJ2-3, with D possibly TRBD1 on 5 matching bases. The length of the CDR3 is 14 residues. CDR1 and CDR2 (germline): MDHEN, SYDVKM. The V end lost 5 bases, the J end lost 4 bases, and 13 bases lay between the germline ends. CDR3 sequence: CASSQQVSPDTQYF. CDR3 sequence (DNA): TGTGCCAGCAGTCAACAGGTCTCCCCAGATACGCAGTATTTT.

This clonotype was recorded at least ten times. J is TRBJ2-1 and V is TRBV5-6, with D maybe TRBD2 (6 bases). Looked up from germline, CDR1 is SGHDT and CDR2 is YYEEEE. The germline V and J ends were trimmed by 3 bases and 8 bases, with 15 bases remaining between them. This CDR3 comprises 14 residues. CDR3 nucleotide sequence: TGTGCCAGCAGCTCATTTTTGGGGGGTCATGAGCAGTTCTTC. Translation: CASSSFLGGHEQFF.

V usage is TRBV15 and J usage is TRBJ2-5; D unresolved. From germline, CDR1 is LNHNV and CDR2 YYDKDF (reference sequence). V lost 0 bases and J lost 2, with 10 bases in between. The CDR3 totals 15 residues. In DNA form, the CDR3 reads TGTGCCACCAGCAGAGATCTCGGCCGACAAGAGACCCAGTACTTC. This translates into CATSRDLGRQETQYF.

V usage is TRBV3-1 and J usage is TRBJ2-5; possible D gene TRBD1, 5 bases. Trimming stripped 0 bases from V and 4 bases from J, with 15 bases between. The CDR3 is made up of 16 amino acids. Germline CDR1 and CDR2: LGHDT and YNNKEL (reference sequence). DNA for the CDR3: TGTGCCAGCAGCCAAGACTTGACAGCCCCGGGAGAGACCCAGTACTTC. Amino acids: CASSQDLTAPGETQYF.

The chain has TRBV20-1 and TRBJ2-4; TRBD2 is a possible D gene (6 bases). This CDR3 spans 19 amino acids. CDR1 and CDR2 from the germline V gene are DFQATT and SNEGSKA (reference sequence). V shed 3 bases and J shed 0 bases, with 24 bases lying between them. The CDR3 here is CSASAPLGAGILAKNIQYF. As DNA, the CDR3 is TGCAGTGCTAGCGCCCCATTAGGGGCGGGGATTTTAGCCAAAAACATTCAGTACTTC.

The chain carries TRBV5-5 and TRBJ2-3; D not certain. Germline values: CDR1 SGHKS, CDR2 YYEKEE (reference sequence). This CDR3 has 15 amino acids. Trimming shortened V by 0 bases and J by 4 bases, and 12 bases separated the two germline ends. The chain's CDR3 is CASSLGSVKPDTQYF. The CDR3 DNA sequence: TGTGCCAGCAGCTTGGGCTCTGTCAAGCCAGATACGCAGTATTTT.

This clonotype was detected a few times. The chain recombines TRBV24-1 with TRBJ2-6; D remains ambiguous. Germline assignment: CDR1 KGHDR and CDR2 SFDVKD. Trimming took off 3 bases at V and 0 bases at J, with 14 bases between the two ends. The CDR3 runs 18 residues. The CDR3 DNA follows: TGTGCCACCAGTGATCACCGGAAGGTCTCCTCTGGGGCCAACGTCCTGACTTTC. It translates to CATSDHRKVSSGANVLTF.

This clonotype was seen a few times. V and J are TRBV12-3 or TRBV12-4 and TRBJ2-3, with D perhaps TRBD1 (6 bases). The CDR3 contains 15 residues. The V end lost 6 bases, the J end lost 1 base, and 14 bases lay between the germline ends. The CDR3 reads CASSQGPGRTDTQYF. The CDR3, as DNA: TGTGCCAGCAGCCAGGGGCCAGGACGCACAGATACGCAGTATTTT.

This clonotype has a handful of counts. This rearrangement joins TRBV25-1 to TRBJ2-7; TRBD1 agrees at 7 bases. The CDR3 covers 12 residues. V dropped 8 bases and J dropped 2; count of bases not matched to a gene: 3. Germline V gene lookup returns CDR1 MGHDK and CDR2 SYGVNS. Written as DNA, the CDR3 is TGTGCCAGCCGGGACAGCGCCTACGAGCAGTACTTC. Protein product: CASRDSAYEQYF.

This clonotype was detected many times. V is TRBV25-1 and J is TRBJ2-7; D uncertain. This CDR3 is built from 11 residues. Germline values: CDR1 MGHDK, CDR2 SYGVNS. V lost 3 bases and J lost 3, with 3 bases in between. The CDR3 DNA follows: TGTGCCAGCAGTGATTTCTACGAGCAGTACTTC. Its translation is CASSDFYEQYF.

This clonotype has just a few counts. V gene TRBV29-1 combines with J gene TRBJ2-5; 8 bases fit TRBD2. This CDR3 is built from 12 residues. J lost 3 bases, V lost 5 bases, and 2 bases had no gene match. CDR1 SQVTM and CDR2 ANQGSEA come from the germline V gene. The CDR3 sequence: CSVSGGEETQYF. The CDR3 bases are TGCAGCGTTAGCGGGGGCGAAGAGACCCAGTACTTC.

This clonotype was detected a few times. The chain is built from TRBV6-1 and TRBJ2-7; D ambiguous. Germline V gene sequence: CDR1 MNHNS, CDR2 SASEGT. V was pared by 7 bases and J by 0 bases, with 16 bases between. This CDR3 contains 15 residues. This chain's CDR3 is CASTRWYESSYEQYF. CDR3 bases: TGTGCCAGCACCCGGTGGTATGAGAGCTCCTACGAGCAGTACTTC.

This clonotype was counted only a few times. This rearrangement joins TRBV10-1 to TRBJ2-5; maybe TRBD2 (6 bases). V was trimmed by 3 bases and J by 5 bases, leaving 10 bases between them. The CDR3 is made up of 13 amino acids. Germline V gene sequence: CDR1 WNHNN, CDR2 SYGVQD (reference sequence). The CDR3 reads CASSENAGETQYF. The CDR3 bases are TGCGCCAGCAGTGAAAATGCGGGGGAGACCCAGTACTTC.

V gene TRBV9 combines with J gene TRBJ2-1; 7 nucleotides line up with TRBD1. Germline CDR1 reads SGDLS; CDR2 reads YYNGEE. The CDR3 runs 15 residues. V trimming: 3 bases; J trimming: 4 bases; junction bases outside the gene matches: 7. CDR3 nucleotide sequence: TGTGCCAGCAGCGACAACGACAGGGCTTACAATGAGCAGTTCTTC. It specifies CASSDNDRAYNEQFF.

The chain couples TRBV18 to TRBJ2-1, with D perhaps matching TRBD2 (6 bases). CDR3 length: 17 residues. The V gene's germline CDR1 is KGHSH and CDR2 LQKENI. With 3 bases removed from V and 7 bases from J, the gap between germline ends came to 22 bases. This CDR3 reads CASSPGAGGIPRNEQFF. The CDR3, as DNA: TGTGCCAGCTCACCCGGTGCTGGGGGGATCCCTAGGAATGAGCAGTTCTTC.

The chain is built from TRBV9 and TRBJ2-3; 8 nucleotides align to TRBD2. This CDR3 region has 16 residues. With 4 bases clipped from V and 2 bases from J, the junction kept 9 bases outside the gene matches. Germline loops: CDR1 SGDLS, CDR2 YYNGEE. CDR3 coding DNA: TGTGCCAGCAGCCCCCGGGGGGGGTTGGCCACAGATACGCAGTATTTT. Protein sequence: CASSPRGGLATDTQYF. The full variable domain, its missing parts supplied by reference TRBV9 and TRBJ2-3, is DSGVTQTPKHLITATGQRVTLRCSPRSGDLSVYWYQQSLDQGLQFLIQYYNGEERAKGNILERFSAQQFPDLHSELNLSSLELGDSALYFCASSPRGGLATDTQYFGPGTRLTVL.

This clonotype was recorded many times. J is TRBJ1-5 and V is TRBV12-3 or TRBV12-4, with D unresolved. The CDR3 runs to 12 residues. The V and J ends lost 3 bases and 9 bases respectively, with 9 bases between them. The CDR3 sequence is CASSFYGGPQHF. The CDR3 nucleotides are TGTGCCAGCAGTTTTTACGGAGGGCCCCAGCATTTT.

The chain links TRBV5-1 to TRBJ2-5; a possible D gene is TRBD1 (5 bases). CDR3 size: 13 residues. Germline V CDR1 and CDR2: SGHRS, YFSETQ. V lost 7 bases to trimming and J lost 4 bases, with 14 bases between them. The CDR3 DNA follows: TGCGCCAGCCGGGCAGGGTTCATAGAGACCCAGTACTTC. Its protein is CASRAGFIETQYF.

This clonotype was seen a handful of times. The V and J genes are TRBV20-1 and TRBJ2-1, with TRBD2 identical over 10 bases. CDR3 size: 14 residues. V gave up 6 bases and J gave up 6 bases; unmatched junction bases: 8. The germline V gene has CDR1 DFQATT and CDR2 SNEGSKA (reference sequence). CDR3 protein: CSAAPSGRPNEQFF. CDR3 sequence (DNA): TGCAGTGCCGCCCCTAGCGGGAGACCCAATGAGCAGTTCTTC.

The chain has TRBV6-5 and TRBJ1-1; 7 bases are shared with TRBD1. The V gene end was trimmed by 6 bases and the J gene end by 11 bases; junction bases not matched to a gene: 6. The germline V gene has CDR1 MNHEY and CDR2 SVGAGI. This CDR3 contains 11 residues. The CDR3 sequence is CASSQGVGAFF. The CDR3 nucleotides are TGTGCCAGCAGCCAGGGGGTAGGTGCTTTCTTT.

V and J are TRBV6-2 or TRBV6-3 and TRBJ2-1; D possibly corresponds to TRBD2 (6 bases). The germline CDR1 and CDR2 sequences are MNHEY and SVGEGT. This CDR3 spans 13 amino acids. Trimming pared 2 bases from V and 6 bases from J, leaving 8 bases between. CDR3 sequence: CASSYLTSNEQFF. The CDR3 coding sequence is TGTGCCAGCAGTTACCTGACTAGCAATGAGCAGTTCTTC.

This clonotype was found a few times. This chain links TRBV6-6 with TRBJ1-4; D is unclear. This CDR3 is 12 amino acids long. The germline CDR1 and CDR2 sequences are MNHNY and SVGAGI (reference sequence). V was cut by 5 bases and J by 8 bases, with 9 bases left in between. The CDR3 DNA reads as TGTGCCAGCAGTCCCGGCAGGGAAAAACTGTTTTTT. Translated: CASSPGREKLFF.

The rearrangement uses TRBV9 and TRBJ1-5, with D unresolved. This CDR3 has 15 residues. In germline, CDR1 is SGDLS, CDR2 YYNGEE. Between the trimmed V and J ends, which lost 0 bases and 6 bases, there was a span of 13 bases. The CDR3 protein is CASSVGTAAGQPQHF. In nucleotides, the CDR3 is TGTGCCAGCAGCGTAGGCACGGCGGCGGGTCAGCCCCAGCATTTT.

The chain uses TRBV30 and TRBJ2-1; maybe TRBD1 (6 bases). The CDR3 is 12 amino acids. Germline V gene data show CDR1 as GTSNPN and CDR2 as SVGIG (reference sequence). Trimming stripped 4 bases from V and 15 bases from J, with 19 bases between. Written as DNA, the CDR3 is TGTGCCTGGAATAATGGGGGCTCAGAAGCGTTCTTC. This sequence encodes CAWNNGGSEAFF.